The subject of this entry is one T cell receptor (beta chain). This CDR3 comprises 15 residues. Germline V CDR1 and CDR2: MNHEY, SMNVEV (reference sequence). The V gene end was trimmed by 5 bases and the J gene end by 5 bases; junction bases not matched to a gene: 9. The data derive from a study of shared T cell receptors in the human thymus. Sequenced by immunoSEQ multiplex PCR; TCRdb stores in-frame clones only, minus some. The repertoire holds under 700,000 clones, with approximately 80% as singletons. These data also featured in a second study, about human thymus T cells. That work adds: Resections removed during corrective heart surgery provided the thymus tissue used. Biased V and J segment usage appeared in thymus and peripheral blood.

The rearrangement joins TRBV27 to TRBJ1-2, with 9 bases aligning to TRBD1. The TCR sequence derives from a boy younger than two with a congenital heart defect. The sequenced sample was thymocytes. The CDR3 coding sequence is TGTGCCAGCAGTGGGACAGGGTCCCGGACGTATGGCTACACCTTC. Translated: CASSGTGSRTYGYTF.